This is a list of T cell receptor beta chains from one sample in a study of blood T cell repertoires in COVID-19. Some clones are missing from TCRdb's copy, which holds only in-frame ones; the method was immunoSEQ multiplex PCR. Of some 190,000 clones in the sample, roughly 90% were seen once. The sample was peripheral blood. Every receptor here comes from a man aged 18 to 29 with active or convalescent COVID-19. CDR3s include the opening cysteine and the closing phenylalanine or tryptophan. D genes are given only for firm matches. Expanded clones are given a class, and other clones once, few, many or no size at all.

j_gene,d_gene,v_gene,abundance,CDR3nt,CDR3aa
TRBJ2-7,-,TRBV5-1,-,TGCGCCAGCAGCTTATGGACACCAGACTACGAGCAGTACTTC,CASSLWTPDYEQYF
TRBJ2-1,-,TRBV11-2,once,TGTGCCAGCAGCCCCCCCACTAAATCTGAGCAGTTCTTC,CASSPPTKSEQFF
TRBJ1-6,-,TRBV27,-,TGTGCCAGCAGTTCCTCCGGGACAAACACTCCCCTCCACTTT,CASSSSGTNTPLHF
TRBJ1-2,-,TRBV12-3/TRBV12-4,once,TGTGCCAGCAGCTCCAACTCTGTTCTTGGCTACACCTTC,CASSSNSVLGYTF
TRBJ1-1,-,TRBV5-8,few,TGTGCCAGCACCGAAACAGGGTTGCGCACTGAAGCTTTCTTT,CASTETGLRTEAFF
TRBJ2-1,-,TRBV7-6,-,TGTGCCAGCAGCCTCGAGACAGGTACCTACAATGAGCAGTTCTTC,CASSLETGTYNEQFF
TRBJ1-2,-,TRBV6-1,-,TGTGCCAGCAGTGAAGCTAGCGGTGCGAACTATGGCTACACCTTC,CASSEASGANYGYTF
TRBJ1-1,-,TRBV19,-,TGTGCCAGTAGACTACAGGTTTCGAACACTGAAGCTTTCTTT,CASRLQVSNTEAFF
TRBJ1-1,-,TRBV6-5,-,TGTGCCAGCAGAGCAGGACAGTTCACTGAAGCTTTCTTT,CASRAGQFTEAFF
TRBJ1-3,-,TRBV12-3/TRBV12-4,few,TGTGCCAGCAGCTCAGGGGCTGGAAACACCATATATTTT,CASSSGAGNTIYF
TRBJ1-1,TRBD1,TRBV7-9,-,TGTGCCAGCAGCTCCCCCTTGGACAGGGGAGAAGCTTTCTTT,CASSSPLDRGEAFF
TRBJ2-5,-,TRBV5-4,-,TGTGCCAGCAGCTCCCCTGGGGGGTTAATCCAAGAGACCCAGTACTTC,CASSSPGGLIQETQYF
TRBJ1-1,-,TRBV30,few,TGTGCCTGGGGTCAGGTGAACACTGAAGCTTTCTTT,CAWGQVNTEAFF
TRBJ2-5,TRBD1,TRBV6-6,-,TGTGCCAGCAGTTCCCTCAGGACAGGGTCCCAAGAGACCCAGTACTTC,CASSSLRTGSQETQYF
TRBJ1-2,TRBD1,TRBV7-2,few,TGTGCCAGCAGCCCGGGACAGGGGTTTCGTGGCTACACCTTC,CASSPGQGFRGYTF
TRBJ2-2,-,TRBV29-1,once,TGCAGCGTTGAGTTGACACCGGGGGAGCTGTTTTTT,CSVELTPGELFF
TRBJ1-5,-,TRBV27,-,TGTGCCAGCAGTTTAGTAGGGGATAATAGCAATCAGCCCCAGCATTTT,CASSLVGDNSNQPQHF
TRBJ1-6,-,TRBV7-2,once,TGTGCCAGCAGCTTAAGAAGGGGAGGAGATTCACCCCTCCACTTT,CASSLRRGGDSPLHF
TRBJ1-1,-,TRBV5-1,few,TGCGCCAGCAGCTTGGATCCAGGGTTGGGCACTGAAGCTTTCTTT,CASSLDPGLGTEAFF
TRBJ1-2,-,TRBV2,-,TGTGCCAGCAGTAGCGAGCGGCCTCAACCGTATGGCTACACCTTC,CASSSERPQPYGYTF
TRBJ1-1,-,TRBV5-5,-,TGTGCCAGCAGCCCTAGACAGTCCCCCACTGAAGCTTTCTTT,CASSPRQSPTEAFF
TRBJ1-1,-,TRBV3-1/TRBV3-2,-,TGTGCCAGCAGCCACCAATTCACAGAGCACTACACTGAAGCTTTCTTT,CASSHQFTEHYTEAFF
TRBJ2-2,TRBD1,TRBV10-3,-,TGTGCCAACGGGCAGGGGGACACCGGGGAGCTGTTTTTT,CANGQGDTGELFF
TRBJ1-2,TRBD1,TRBV19,few,TGTGCCAGTAGTATGGGGACAGGACGATACAACTATGGCTACACCTTC,CASSMGTGRYNYGYTF
TRBJ2-3,-,TRBV19,-,TGTGCCAGTAGCTTCCCCAGCGGAGGGCTTGATACGCAGTATTTT,CASSFPSGGLDTQYF
TRBJ1-1,-,TRBV9,once,TGTGCCAGCAGCGTACAGGGAAGCACTGAAGCTTTCTTT,CASSVQGSTEAFF
TRBJ2-1,TRBD2,TRBV30,-,TGTGCCTGGAGGACTAGCGGCCGTTTACGGAATGAGCAGTTCTTC,CAWRTSGRLRNEQFF
TRBJ1-6,-,TRBV5-1,-,TGCGCCAGCACCCAAGAGGGTAATTCACCCCTCCACTTT,CASTQEGNSPLHF
TRBJ1-2,-,TRBV19,-,TGTGCCAGCCTTCCTCGGGGGAACTATGGCTACACCTTC,CASLPRGNYGYTF
TRBJ1-2,TRBD1,TRBV5-5,-,TGTGCCAGCAGCTCGAGACAGGGACTTAACTATGGCTACACCTTC,CASSSRQGLNYGYTF
TRBJ2-5,TRBD1,TRBV3-1/TRBV3-2,-,TGTGCCAGCAGCCACGGGACAGGGGAGACCCAGTACTTC,CASSHGTGETQYF
TRBJ2-2,TRBD1,TRBV5-1,few,TGCGCCAGCAGCTCAACCGGGACAGGGAACACCGGGGAGCTGTTTTTT,CASSSTGTGNTGELFF
TRBJ1-5,TRBD1,TRBV29-1,-,TGCAGCGTGGGGGACAGGGGGGGTCAGCCCCAGCATTTT,CSVGDRGGQPQHF
TRBJ2-7,TRBD2,TRBV3-1/TRBV3-2,-,TGTGCCAGCAGCCAACCGGGGGGGGCCGGGCTACACGAGCAGTACTTC,CASSQPGGAGLHEQYF
TRBJ2-3,TRBD2,TRBV6-4,-,TGTGCCAGCAGTCGGACTAGCGGCGAAGATACGCAGTATTTT,CASSRTSGEDTQYF
TRBJ1-3,-,TRBV30,-,TGTGCCTGGAGCGTCGGGATTACGGGAAACACCATATATTTT,CAWSVGITGNTIYF
TRBJ2-5,-,TRBV5-1,-,TGCGCCAGCAGCTCCGGGGCAGGGGCGCAAGAGACCCAGTACTTC,CASSSGAGAQETQYF
TRBJ1-1,-,TRBV12-3/TRBV12-4,-,TGTGCCAGCAGTTTCGGGGACACTGAAGCTTTCTTT,CASSFGDTEAFF
TRBJ2-7,TRBD1,TRBV6-2/TRBV6-3,-,TGTGCCAGCAGCCGAGGGGGCATGGGACAATACGAGCAGTACTTC,CASSRGGMGQYEQYF
TRBJ2-7,-,TRBV28,few,TGTGCCAGCAGTTTGGGCCAGGCGCTCGACGAGCAGTACTTC,CASSLGQALDEQYF
TRBJ2-5,-,TRBV27,-,TGTGCCAGCAGTCGCGCAGGGGCCCTAGAGACCCAGTACTTC,CASSRAGALETQYF
TRBJ2-1,TRBD2,TRBV6-4,-,TGTGCCAGCAGTGACCCGGGAGGGTCCTACAATGAGCAGTTCTTC,CASSDPGGSYNEQFF
TRBJ1-1,TRBD1,TRBV11-2,-,TGTGCCAGCAGCTTAGAGTGGGGACAGAAGAACACTGAAGCTTTCTTT,CASSLEWGQKNTEAFF
TRBJ2-2,TRBD1,TRBV7-3,-,TGTGCCAGCAGCACAGGACAGGGGACCGGGGAGCTGTTTTTT,CASSTGQGTGELFF
TRBJ1-1,-,TRBV6-6,-,TGTGCCAGCAGTTATCCGGACAGTCGGACCACTGAAGCTTTCTTT,CASSYPDSRTTEAFF
TRBJ2-2,-,TRBV15,-,TGTGCCACCAGCAGTGGGGGTAGGGGGAAGCGGCCCGGGGAGCTGTTTTTT,CATSSGGRGKRPGELFF
TRBJ2-7,TRBD1,TRBV9,-,TGTGCCAGCAGCGTGGGACAGGGGGCGGGGGAGCAGTACTTC,CASSVGQGAGEQYF
TRBJ2-3,TRBD1,TRBV6-2/TRBV6-3,-,TGTGCCAGCAGTTACACCTTACAGGGGACGTACTCAGATACGCAGTATTTT,CASSYTLQGTYSDTQYF
TRBJ2-1,TRBD2,TRBV9,once,TGTGCCAGCAGCACAAGCCCGGGACTAGCAGCCTACAATGAGCAGTTCTTC,CASSTSPGLAAYNEQFF
TRBJ1-2,TRBD1,TRBV28,-,TGTGCCAGCAGTTTATTTGGGGGACAGATGACCTATGGCTACACCTTC,CASSLFGGQMTYGYTF
TRBJ2-3,-,TRBV3-1/TRBV3-2,-,TGTGCCAGCAGCCAAGACCTAGCCGCCGATACGCAGTATTTT,CASSQDLAADTQYF
TRBJ2-1,-,TRBV29-1,-,TGCAGCGTTGACGGGACACCAATAGGGAATGAGCAGTTCTTC,CSVDGTPIGNEQFF
TRBJ1-1,TRBD1,TRBV29-1,-,TGCAGCGTCGCACAGGGGGCTGGAGTGAACACTGAAGCTTTCTTT,CSVAQGAGVNTEAFF
TRBJ1-2,TRBD1,TRBV19,few,TGTGCCAGTAGTCCAGGGGGCGGAAGCTATGGCTACACCTTC,CASSPGGGSYGYTF